The 4 T cell receptor beta chains below all came from one sample that was sequenced in a study of cytomegalovirus exposure and HLA in healthy donors. Sequencing used immunoSEQ multiplex PCR; TCRdb keeps in-frame clones, though not all of them. The data show under 95,000 clones, with roughly 94% seen just once and approximately 3.4% held by the top ten. Sequenced sample: PBMCs. The receptors shown here come from a woman aged 18-29 years in good health and CMV-seropositive.

The chain recombines TRBV28 with TRBJ1-5, with 7 bases matching TRBD1. J lost 0 bases, V lost 6 bases, and 17 bases had no gene match. Germline CDR1 is MDHEN and CDR2 is SYDVKM. The CDR3 spans 19 residues. The CDR3 nucleotides read TGTGCCAGCAGCTATGACAGGGCCCGCTTGGTCGATAGCAATCAGCCCCAGCATTTT. Protein product: CASSYDRARLVDSNQPQHF.

The chain carries TRBV18 and TRBJ1-1; TRBD1 is a possible D gene (6 bases). V dropped 7 bases and J dropped 6 bases, with 15 bases sitting between them. The germline V gene has CDR1 KGHSH and CDR2 LQKENI. The CDR3 has 13 amino acids. The CDR3: CASLVQGGAEAFF. CDR3 sequence (DNA): TGTGCCAGCTTAGTACAGGGAGGGGCTGAAGCTTTCTTT.

The chain couples TRBV7-9 to TRBJ2-7, with 9 nucleotides matching TRBD1. This CDR3 spans 15 amino acids. J was trimmed by 1 base and V by 2 bases; bases with no gene match: 3. The V gene's germline CDR1 is SEHNR and CDR2 FQNEAQ (reference sequence). CDR3 sequence reads: CASSLKGQGSYEQYF. DNA for the CDR3: TGTGCCAGCAGCTTAAAGGGACAGGGATCCTACGAGCAGTACTTC.

V gene TRBV15 combines with J gene TRBJ2-5; 7 nucleotides agree with TRBD1. The CDR3 runs 16 residues. J lost 0 bases, V lost 2 bases, and 6 bases had no gene match. Germline lookup yields CDR1 LNHNV and CDR2 YYDKDF (reference sequence). The CDR3 nucleotides are TGTGCCACCAGCAGAACCGGGACAGCGTACCAAGAGACCCAGTACTTC. Translated: CATSRTGTAYQETQYF.